The 25 T cell receptor beta chains in this list originate from one sample, sequenced in a study of T cells in Graves' hyperthyroidism and ophthalmopathy. RNA transcripts provided the source from which TCR beta CDR3 regions were amplified. An initial round of RT-PCR targeting the TCR CDR3 relied on the HTBI primer set. MiXCR, applied by TCRdb to the multiplex PCR reads, yields one record per CDR3 protein. The sample records 450,000 to 700,000 distinct CDR3 sequences, around 45% being singletons. The material sequenced was peripheral blood or thyroid tissue (not recorded which). The receptors here all came from an adult woman with Graves' disease, either hyperthyroidism or ophthalmopathy (not recorded which).

The chain joins TRBV24-1 to TRBJ1-2; D remains unclear. Germline V CDR1 and CDR2: KGHDR, SFDVKD. The CDR3 is 12 amino acids. Trimming pared 5 bases from V and 7 bases from J, leaving 10 bases between. The CDR3 DNA reads TGTGCCACCAGTGGTAGAGAGGGTGGCTACACCTTC. Protein product: CATSGREGGYTF.

The rearrangement joins TRBV2 to TRBJ1-6; D perhaps matches TRBD1 (5 bases). Trimming shortened V by 6 bases and J by 6 bases, and 12 bases separated the two germline ends. The CDR3 totals 14 residues. From germline, CDR1 is SNHLY and CDR2 FYNNEI. CDR3 sequence: CASRRDGINSPLHF. The CDR3 coding sequence is TGTGCCAGCAGGCGGGACGGGATTAATTCACCCCTCCACTTT.

Comment on this clonotype: A read error may be the cause here, since a much bigger clone is one base away. This chain links TRBV7-2 with TRBJ2-7; the D gene is possibly TRBD1 (6 bases). CDR1 and CDR2 (germline): SGHTA, FQGNSA. This CDR3 contains 14 residues. The CDR3 loop reads CASSRETGSYKQYF. CDR3 in DNA: TGTGCCAGCAGTAGAGAAACAGGGTCCTACAAGCAGTACTTC. Supplemented by reference TRBV7-2 and TRBJ2-7, the full variable domain reads GAGVSQSPSNKVTEKGKDVELRCDPISGHTALYWYRQSLGQGLEFLIYFQGNSAPDKSGLPSDRFSAERTGGSVSTLTIQRTQQEDSAVYLCASSRETGSYKQYFGPGTRLTVT.

The sample holds many counts of this clonotype. This chain uses TRBV9 with TRBJ2-7, with 10 bases matching TRBD1. This CDR3 contains 15 residues. The junction had 3 bases not matched to a gene; V was cut back by 0 bases and J by 3 bases. CDR1 is SGDLS and CDR2 is YYNGEE in the germline V gene. CDR3 loop: CASSVGGTGVYEQYF. The CDR3 nucleotides are TGTGCCAGCAGCGTAGGCGGGACAGGGGTCTACGAGCAGTACTTC.

This clonotype was recorded at least ten times. An end of the junction does not agree with germline; a read error may underlie this. This chain links TRBV5-1 with TRBJ1-5; no reliable D call. The CDR3 consists of 14 residues. Germline loops: CDR1 SGHRS, CDR2 YFSETQ. The CDR3 bases are TGTGCCAGCAGCCTAGGCGGATTCAATCAGCCCCAGCATTTT. This encodes CASSLGGFNQPQHF. The complete variable domain, with remaining parts taken from reference TRBV5-1 and TRBJ1-5, reads KAGVTQTPRYLIKTRGQQVTLSCSPISGHRSVSWYQQTPGQGLQFLFEYFSETQRNKGNFPGRFSGRQFSNSRSEMNVSTLELGDSALYLCASSLGGFNQPQHFGDGTRLSIL.

The chain uses TRBV7-2 and TRBJ1-1, with D possibly matching TRBD1 (6 bases). Germline V gene lookup returns CDR1 SGHTA and CDR2 FQGNSA. The CDR3 consists of 15 residues. V shed 6 bases and J shed 3 bases, with 17 bases lying between them. The DNA for the CDR3 is TGTGCCAGCAGTCATACAGGGCCTAGGGACACTGAAGCTTTCTTT. Its translation: CASSHTGPRDTEAFF.

The chain uses TRBV7-2 and TRBJ1-1; D remains unclear. Germline CDR1 SGHTA, CDR2 FQGNSA. The V and J ends lost 4 bases and 10 bases respectively, with 13 bases between them. The CDR3 runs 12 residues. The CDR3 sequence: CASSSGGYGAFF. The CDR3 bases are TGTGCCAGCAGCTCGGGTGGTTATGGAGCTTTCTTT.

The V gene is TRBV19, the J gene TRBJ2-1, with 9 bases lining up with TRBD1. The germline CDR1 and CDR2 sequences are LNHDA and SQIVND (reference sequence). The V gene end was trimmed by 5 bases and the J gene end by 8 bases; junction bases not matched to a gene: 7. The CDR3 consists of 14 residues. The CDR3 bases are TGTGCCAGTAGTCGGACAGGGGTTTCCGATGAGCAGTTCTTC. Translated: CASSRTGVSDEQFF.

The V call is TRBV20-1, the J call TRBJ1-1, with 7 bases matching TRBD1. V dropped 3 bases and J dropped 1; count of bases not matched to a gene: 5. Germline V gene sequence: CDR1 DFQATT, CDR2 SNEGSKA (reference sequence). CDR3 length: 14 residues. For the CDR3, the DNA is TGCAGTGCTAGGGGCTACAGGGGGAACACTGAAGCTTTCTTT. Amino acid sequence: CSARGYRGNTEAFF.

The chain links TRBV12-3 or TRBV12-4 to TRBJ1-2, with a tentative D call TRBD1 (5 bases). Between the trimmed V and J ends, which lost 2 bases and 4 bases, there was a span of 14 bases. The CDR3 runs 15 residues. The chain's CDR3 is CASSLKPDRAYGYTF. DNA for the CDR3: TGTGCCAGCAGTTTAAAGCCCGACAGAGCCTATGGCTACACCTTC.

The chain carries TRBV6-5 and TRBJ1-5; the D gene is possibly TRBD1 (5 bases). Germline CDR1 MNHEY, CDR2 SVGAGI. The CDR3 runs to 16 residues. Trimming removed 4 bases at V and 11 bases at J, with 24 bases between. CDR3 coding DNA: TGTGCCAGCAGTTTTGACGGGACCGCCGAAGGATCGGCCCAGCATTTT. Its translation is CASSFDGTAEGSAQHF.

The chain carries TRBV25-1 and TRBJ1-6; 8 nucleotides match TRBD1. This CDR3 is 14 amino acids long. With 8 bases clipped from V and 10 bases from J, the junction kept 10 bases outside the gene matches. Germline loops: CDR1 MGHDK, CDR2 SYGVNS. In nucleotides, the CDR3 is TGTGCCAGCGTTGGACAGGGCTGGGGGTCACCCCTCCACTTT. Protein product: CASVGQGWGSPLHF.

The chain employs TRBV29-1 and TRBJ1-2, with a possible D match to TRBD1 (5 bases). The germline V gene encodes CDR1 SQVTM and CDR2 ANQGSEA. V shed 7 bases and J shed 2 bases, with 14 bases lying between them. The CDR3 runs 13 residues. The DNA for the CDR3 is TGCAGCGCCTCACTGCAGGGAAACTATGGCTACACCTTC. This sequence encodes CSASLQGNYGYTF. The full variable domain, rest sourced from reference TRBV29-1 and TRBJ1-2, is SAVISQKPSRDICQRGTSLTIQCQVDSQVTMMFWYRQQPGQSLTLIATANQGSEATYESGFVIDKFPISRPNLTFSTLTVSNMSPEDSSIYLCSASLQGNYGYTFGSGTRLTVV.

A remark on this clonotype: Relative to the germline gene, one junction end is altered; a read error may explain this. The genes are TRBV5-1 and TRBJ2-2; D possibly corresponds to TRBD2 (6 bases). The germline V gene encodes CDR1 SGHRS and CDR2 YFSETQ. The CDR3 spans 15 residues. This CDR3 is CASSGREIGTGERFF. The CDR3 region has the DNA TGCGCCAGCAGCGGACGGGAGATCGGCACCGGAGAGCGGTTTTTT.

This clonotype was seen many times. The chain couples TRBV19 to TRBJ1-6; D not resolved. The ends were cut back, 5 bases at V and 10 bases at J, with 15 bases in the middle. The CDR3 loop spans 14 amino acids. Germline CDR1 LNHDA, CDR2 SQIVND (reference sequence). CDR3: CASSADTARSPLHF. CDR3 sequence (DNA): TGTGCCAGTAGTGCCGACACAGCCAGGTCACCCCTCCACTTT. Combining the CDR3 with reference TRBV19 and TRBJ1-6 gives the whole variable domain DGGITQSPKYLFRKEGQNVTLSCEQNLNHDAMYWYRQDPGQGLRLIYYSQIVNDFQKGDIAEGYSVSREKKESFPLTVTSAQKNPTAFYLCASSADTARSPLHFGNGTRLTVT.

Of note for this clonotype: This sequence may be a read error, since a much larger clone differs from it by one base. The chain is built from TRBV12-3 or TRBV12-4 and TRBJ2-7; 11 nucleotides align to TRBD2. This CDR3 contains 15 residues. The V gene end was trimmed by 5 bases and the J gene end by 9 bases; junction bases not matched to a gene: 12. CDR3 sequence: CASSPNSGRARGQYF. In DNA, the CDR3 is TGTGCCAGCAGTCCTAATAGCGGGAGGGCTCGGGGGCAGTACTTC.

This clonotype was recorded at least ten times. The V call is TRBV14, the J call TRBJ1-1, with D maybe TRBD1 (5 bases). Germline V gives CDR1 SGHDN, CDR2 FVKESK. CDR3 size: 14 residues. V was clipped by 4 bases and J by 0 bases, with 9 bases between them. CDR3 nucleotide sequence: TGTGCCAGCAGCCGGGGGATCATGAACACTGAAGCTTTCTTT. This translates into CASSRGIMNTEAFF.

The chain joins TRBV10-3 to TRBJ2-5; 7 bases align to TRBD1. The CDR3 totals 14 residues. The V gene's germline CDR1 is ENHRY and CDR2 SYGVKD. J lost 7 bases, V lost 2 bases, and 7 bases had no gene match. CDR3 sequence reads: CAISEEGAIGTQYF. For the CDR3, the DNA is TGTGCCATCAGTGAGGAGGGGGCGATAGGGACCCAGTACTTC.

The chain uses TRBV5-1 and TRBJ1-1; 9 bases align to TRBD1. V gave up 1 base and J gave up 1 base; unmatched junction bases: 5. CDR1 and CDR2 (germline): SGHRS, YFSETQ. There are 16 residues in the CDR3. The CDR3 nucleotides read TGCGCCAGCAGCTTGAACCGGGACAGGGAGAACACTGAAGCTTTCTTT. It is translated as CASSLNRDRENTEAFF.

J is TRBJ2-2 and V is TRBV2, with 8 bases lining up with TRBD1. Germline V CDR1 and CDR2: SNHLY, FYNNEI. Germline trimming cut 11 bases from V and 7 bases from J; bases unmatched to any gene: 9. The CDR3 consists of 13 residues. CDR3 sequence: CAGRTGTIGELFF. In DNA, the CDR3 is TGTGCCGGGAGGACAGGGACGATCGGGGAGCTGTTTTTT.

The chain is built from TRBV29-1 and TRBJ1-1; D is unclear. CDR3 length: 13 amino acids. V lost 8 bases, J lost 0 bases, and 13 bases lay in between. Per germline, CDR1 SQVTM and CDR2 ANQGSEA. CDR3 in DNA: TGCAGCAGCTTGGCCTGGGTGAACACTGAAGCTTTCTTT. Amino acid sequence: CSSLAWVNTEAFF.

This chain uses TRBV11-2 with TRBJ2-6; possible D gene TRBD1, 5 bases. Germline CDR1 is SGHAT and CDR2 is FQNNGV. V was clipped by 2 bases and J by 1 base, with 18 bases between them. This CDR3 region has 19 residues. CDR3 sequence (DNA): TGTGCCAGCAGCTTAAACAGAGTCAGGGAATTTTCTGGGGCCAACGTCCTGACTTTC. It translates to CASSLNRVREFSGANVLTF.

Points on this clonotype: A much more abundant neighbour one base away suggests this may be a read error. The rearrangement links TRBV4-3 to TRBJ1-5, with 8 nucleotides matching TRBD1. After removal of 5 bases from V and 12 bases from J, the junction contained 15 bases not matched to a gene. The CDR3 is 15 amino acids. Germline CDR1 reads LGHNA; CDR2 reads YSLEER. In DNA, the CDR3 is TGCGCCAGCAGCTACGCGGACAGGGCCCTCTGGCTCCAGCATTTT. Its protein is CASSYADRALWLQHF.

The chain joins TRBV12-3 or TRBV12-4 to TRBJ1-1; 8 nucleotides line up with TRBD1. Trimming took 6 bases from V and 6 from J; bases not matched to a gene: 3. The CDR3 has 12 residues. Written as DNA, the CDR3 is TGTGCCAGCAGGGAACAGGGGGCTGAAGCTTTCTTT. As protein: CASREQGAEAFF.

Points on this clonotype: Given a much more abundant clone one base away, this may be a read error. The rearrangement uses TRBV10-3 and TRBJ2-5, with TRBD1 matching 12 bases. The V gene's germline CDR1 is ENHRY and CDR2 SYGVKD. The CDR3 length is 15 residues. The V gene end was trimmed by 5 bases and the J gene end by 4 bases; junction bases not matched to a gene: 5. DNA for the CDR3: TGTGCCATCAGTCCCGGGACAGGGGGCTTAGAGACCCAGTACTTC. It translates to CAISPGTGGLETQYF.